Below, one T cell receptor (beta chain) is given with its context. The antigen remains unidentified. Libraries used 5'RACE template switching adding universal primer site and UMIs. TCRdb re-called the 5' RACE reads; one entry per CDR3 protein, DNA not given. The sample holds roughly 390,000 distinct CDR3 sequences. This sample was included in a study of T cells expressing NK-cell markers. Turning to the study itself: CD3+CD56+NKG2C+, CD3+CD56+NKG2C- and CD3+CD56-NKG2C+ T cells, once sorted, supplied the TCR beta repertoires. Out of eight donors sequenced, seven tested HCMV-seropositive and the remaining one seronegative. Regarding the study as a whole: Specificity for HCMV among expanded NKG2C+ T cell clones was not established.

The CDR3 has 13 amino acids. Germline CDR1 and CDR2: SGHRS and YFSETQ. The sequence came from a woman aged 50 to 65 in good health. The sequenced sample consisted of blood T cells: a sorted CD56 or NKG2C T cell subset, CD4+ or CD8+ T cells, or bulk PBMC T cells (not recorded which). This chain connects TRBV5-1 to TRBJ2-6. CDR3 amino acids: CASAAAGANVLTF.